This T cell receptor (beta chain) comes out of a study of blood T cell repertoires in COVID-19. In the study overall: Whether acute or convalescent, the COVID-19 samples came from the United States, Italy and Spain.

Original data processing: Reference gene primer amplification in the assay estimated nucleated cell counts. Profiled with immunoSEQ multiplex PCR; TCRdb holds only in-frame clones, not every one. Clonal size and the V and J genes are those of that table, whereas D and trimming came from the DNA. Of some 390,000 clones listed, 75% to 90% are singletons. CDR1 is MGHRA and CDR2 is YSYEKL in the germline V gene. Trimming took 2 bases from V and 3 from J, leaving 13 bases between them. The CDR3 spans 15 residues. Sequences were obtained from peripheral blood. This TCR derives from a middle-aged woman with COVID-19, enrolled during active disease. The rearrangement uses TRBV4-1 and TRBJ1-2, with D tentatively TRBD1 (5 bases). CDR3 nucleotides: TGCGCCAGCAGCCAACTAGGGACTGGGGACTATGGCTACACCTTC. Residues: CASSQLGTGDYGYTF.